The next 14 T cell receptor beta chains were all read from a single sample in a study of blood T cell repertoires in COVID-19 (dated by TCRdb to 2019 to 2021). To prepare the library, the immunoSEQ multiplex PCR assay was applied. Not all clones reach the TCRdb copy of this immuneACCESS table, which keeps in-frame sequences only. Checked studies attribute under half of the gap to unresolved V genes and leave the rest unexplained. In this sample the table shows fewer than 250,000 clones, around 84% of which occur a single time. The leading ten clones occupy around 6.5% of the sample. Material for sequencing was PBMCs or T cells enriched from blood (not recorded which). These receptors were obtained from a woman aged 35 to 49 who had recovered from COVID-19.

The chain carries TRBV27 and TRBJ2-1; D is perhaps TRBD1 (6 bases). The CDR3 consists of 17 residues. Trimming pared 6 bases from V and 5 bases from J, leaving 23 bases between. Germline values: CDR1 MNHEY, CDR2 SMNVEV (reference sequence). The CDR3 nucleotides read TGTGCCAGCAGGACCAGGGGAGTCGGCCTAGATAACAATGAGCAGTTCTTC. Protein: CASRTRGVGLDNNEQFF.

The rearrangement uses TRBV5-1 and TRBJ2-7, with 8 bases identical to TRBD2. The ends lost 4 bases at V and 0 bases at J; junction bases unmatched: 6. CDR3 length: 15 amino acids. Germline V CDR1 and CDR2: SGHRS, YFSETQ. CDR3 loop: CASSPSGLSSYEQYF. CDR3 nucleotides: TGCGCCAGCAGCCCTAGCGGGCTAAGCTCCTACGAGCAGTACTTC.

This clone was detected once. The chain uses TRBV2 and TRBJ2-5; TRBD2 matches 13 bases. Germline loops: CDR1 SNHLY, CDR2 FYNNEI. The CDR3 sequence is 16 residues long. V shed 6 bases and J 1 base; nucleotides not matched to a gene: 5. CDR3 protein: CASRKGLAGIQETQYF. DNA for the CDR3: TGTGCCAGCAGGAAGGGACTAGCGGGGATCCAAGAGACCCAGTACTTC. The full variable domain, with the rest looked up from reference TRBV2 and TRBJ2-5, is EPEVTQTPSHQVTQMGQEVILRCVPISNHLYFYWYRQILGQKVEFLVSFYNNEISEKSEIFDDQFSVERPDGSNFTLKIRSTKLEDSAMYFCASRKGLAGIQETQYFGPGTRLLVL.

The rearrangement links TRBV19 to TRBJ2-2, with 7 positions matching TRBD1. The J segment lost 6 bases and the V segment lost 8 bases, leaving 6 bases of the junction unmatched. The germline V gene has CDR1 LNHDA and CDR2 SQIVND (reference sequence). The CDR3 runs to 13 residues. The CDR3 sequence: CASRQGAAGELFF. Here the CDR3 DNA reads TGTGCCAGTCGACAGGGAGCGGCCGGGGAGCTGTTTTTT.

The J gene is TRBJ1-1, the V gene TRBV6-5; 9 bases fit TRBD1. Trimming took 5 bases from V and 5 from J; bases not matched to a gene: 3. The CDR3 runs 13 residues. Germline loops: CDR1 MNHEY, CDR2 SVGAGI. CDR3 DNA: TGTGCCAGCAGTACAGGGGGCTTTACTGAAGCTTTCTTT. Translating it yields CASSTGGFTEAFF.

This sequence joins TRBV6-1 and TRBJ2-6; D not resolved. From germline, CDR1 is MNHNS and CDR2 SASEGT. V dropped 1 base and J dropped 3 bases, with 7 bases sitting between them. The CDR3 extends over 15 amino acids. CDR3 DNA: TGTGCCAGCAGTGAAGTGAGAGGTGGGGCCAACGTCCTGACTTTC. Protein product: CASSEVRGGANVLTF.

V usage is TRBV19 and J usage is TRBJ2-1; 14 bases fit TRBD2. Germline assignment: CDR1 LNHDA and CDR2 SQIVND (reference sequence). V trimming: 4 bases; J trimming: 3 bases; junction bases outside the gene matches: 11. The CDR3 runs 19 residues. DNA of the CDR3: TGTGCCAGTAGTAGTCAAGGGACCGGGACTAGCGGGAGCTACAATGAGCAGTTCTTC. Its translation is CASSSQGTGTSGSYNEQFF.

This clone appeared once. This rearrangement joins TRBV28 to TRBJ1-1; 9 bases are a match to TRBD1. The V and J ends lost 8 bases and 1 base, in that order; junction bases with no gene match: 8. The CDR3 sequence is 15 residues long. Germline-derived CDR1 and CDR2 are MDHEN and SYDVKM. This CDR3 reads CASRLPGQGNTEAFF. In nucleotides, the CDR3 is TGTGCCAGCCGGCTCCCGGGACAGGGGAACACTGAAGCTTTCTTT.

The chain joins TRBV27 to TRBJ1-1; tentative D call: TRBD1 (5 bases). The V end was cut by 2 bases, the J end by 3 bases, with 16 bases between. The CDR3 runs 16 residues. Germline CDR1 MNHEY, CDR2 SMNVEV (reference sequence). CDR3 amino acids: CASSLQGNVQDTEAFF. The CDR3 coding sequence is TGTGCCAGCAGTTTACAGGGAAATGTTCAGGACACTGAAGCTTTCTTT.

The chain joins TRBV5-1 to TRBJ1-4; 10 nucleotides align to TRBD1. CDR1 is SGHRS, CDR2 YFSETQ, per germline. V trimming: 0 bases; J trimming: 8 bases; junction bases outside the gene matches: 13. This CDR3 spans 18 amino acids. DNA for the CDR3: TGCGCCAGCAGCTTGGACCCCTCGGGCGGGACAGGGGAGGAAAAACTGTTTTTT. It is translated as CASSLDPSGGTGEEKLFF. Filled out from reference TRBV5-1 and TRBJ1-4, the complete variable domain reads KAGVTQTPRYLIKTRGQQVTLSCSPISGHRSVSWYQQTPGQGLQFLFEYFSETQRNKGNFPGRFSGRQFSNSRSEMNVSTLELGDSALYLCASSLDPSGGTGEEKLFFGSGTQLSVL.

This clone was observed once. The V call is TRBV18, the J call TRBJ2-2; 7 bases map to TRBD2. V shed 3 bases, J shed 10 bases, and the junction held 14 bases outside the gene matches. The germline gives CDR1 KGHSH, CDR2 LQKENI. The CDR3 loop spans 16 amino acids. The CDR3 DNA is TGTGCCAGCTCACCCCGAAATCCAGGGAGGGCTATGGAGCTGTTTTTT. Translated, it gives CASSPRNPGRAMELFF.

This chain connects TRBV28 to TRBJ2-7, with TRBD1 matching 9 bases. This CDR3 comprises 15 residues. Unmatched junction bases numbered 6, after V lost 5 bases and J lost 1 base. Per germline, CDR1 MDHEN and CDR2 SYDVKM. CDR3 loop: CASSALGTGSYEQYF. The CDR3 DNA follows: TGTGCCAGCAGTGCCCTGGGGACAGGGTCCTACGAGCAGTACTTC.

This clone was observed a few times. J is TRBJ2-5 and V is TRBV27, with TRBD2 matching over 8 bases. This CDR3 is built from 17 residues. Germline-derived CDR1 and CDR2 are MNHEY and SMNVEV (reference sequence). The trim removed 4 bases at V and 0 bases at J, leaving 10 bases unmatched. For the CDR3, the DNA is TGTGCCAGCAGTTACGGGGGGGGTAGCGGGTACCAAGAGACCCAGTACTTC. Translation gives CASSYGGGSGYQETQYF.

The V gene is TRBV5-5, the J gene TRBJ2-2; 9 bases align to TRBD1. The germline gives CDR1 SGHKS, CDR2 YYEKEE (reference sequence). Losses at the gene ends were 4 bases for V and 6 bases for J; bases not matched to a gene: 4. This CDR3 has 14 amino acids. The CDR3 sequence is CASSGTGSAGELFF. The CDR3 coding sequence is TGTGCCAGCAGCGGGACAGGGAGTGCCGGGGAGCTGTTTTTT.